One and the same sample provided the 26 T cell receptor beta chains below, sequenced in a study of cytomegalovirus exposure and HLA in healthy donors. Use of 60 Vbeta and 13 Jbeta primers characterized the PCR. Sequenced by immunoSEQ multiplex PCR; TCRdb stores in-frame clones only, minus some. The data hold approximately 89,000 clones, with 81% observed a single time. Sequencing was carried out using PBMCs. The receptors shown here come from a human donor in good health.

The chain combines TRBV6-5 with TRBJ1-1; D not resolved. The CDR3 is 13 amino acids. Per germline, CDR1 MNHEY and CDR2 SVGAGI. V lost 5 bases, J lost 4 bases, and 11 bases lay in between. CDR3 amino acids: CASSPLGVTEAFF. The CDR3 DNA follows: TGTGCCAGCAGTCCACTCGGGGTCACTGAAGCTTTCTTT.

As DNA, the CDR3 is TGTGCCAGCAGCGTAGTTTTCGGGAGTTGGCAGTTCTTC. Translated, it gives CASSVVFGSWQFF. V is TRBV9 and J is TRBJ2-1; the D gene is possibly TRBD2 (6 bases). Germline CDR1 and CDR2: SGDLS and YYNGEE. This CDR3 comprises 13 residues. Trimming stripped 0 bases from V and 12 bases from J, with 13 bases between.

The chain couples TRBV5-6 to TRBJ2-3; D gene uncertain. Germline V lookup: CDR1 SGHDT, CDR2 YYEEEE. CDR3 length: 13 residues. Trimming took 2 bases from V and 1 from J, leaving 5 bases between them. CDR3 region: CASSFRGTDTQYF. CDR3 coding DNA: TGTGCCAGCAGCTTTCGGGGCACAGATACGCAGTATTTT.

This rearrangement joins TRBV7-8 to TRBJ2-3, with 9 bases matching TRBD1. The germline CDR1 and CDR2 sequences are SGHVS and FQNEAQ. Trimming removed 5 bases from V and 0 bases from J; junction bases left unmatched: 6. This CDR3 contains 16 residues. This CDR3 is CASSPGTGQSTDTQYF. The DNA for the CDR3 is TGTGCCAGCAGCCCTGGGACAGGGCAAAGCACAGATACGCAGTATTTT.

This chain connects TRBV11-3 to TRBJ2-3; 8 nucleotides line up with TRBD2. Looked up from germline, CDR1 is SGHNT and CDR2 is YENEEA. The CDR3 consists of 18 residues. With 5 bases clipped from V and 3 bases from J, the junction kept 16 bases outside the gene matches. The CDR3 protein is CASSPRGSSGSDTDTQYF. In DNA form, the CDR3 reads TGTGCCAGCAGCCCAAGAGGGTCGAGCGGGAGCGATACAGATACGCAGTATTTT. The variable domain in full, with the rest retrieved from reference TRBV11-3 and TRBJ2-3, is EAGVVQSPRYKIIEKKQPVAFWCNPISGHNTLYWYLQNLGQGPELLIRYENEEAVDDSQLPKDRFSAERLKGVDSTLKIQPAELGDSAVYLCASSPRGSSGSDTDTQYFGPGTRLTVL.

V and J are TRBV7-2 and TRBJ2-7, with TRBD2 matching 8 bases. The germline V gene has CDR1 SGHTA and CDR2 FQGNSA. Unmatched junction bases numbered 4, after V lost 5 bases and J lost 4 bases. The CDR3 loop spans 13 amino acids. CDR3 protein: CASSPLADYEQYF. The CDR3 nucleotides read TGTGCCAGCAGCCCACTAGCGGATTACGAGCAGTACTTC. Using reference TRBV7-2 and TRBJ2-7 for the parts outside the CDR3, the full variable domain is GAGVSQSPSNKVTEKGKDVELRCDPISGHTALYWYRQSLGQGLEFLIYFQGNSAPDKSGLPSDRFSAERTGGSVSTLTIQRTQQEDSAVYLCASSPLADYEQYFGPGTRLTVT.

The chain is built from TRBV5-4 and TRBJ2-7; D uncertain. The ends were cut back, 3 bases at V and 0 bases at J, with 10 bases in the middle. CDR1 and CDR2 from the germline V gene are SGHNT and YYREEE (reference sequence). CDR3 length: 14 amino acids. The CDR3 region has the DNA TGTGCCAGCAGCTCGGCCCCTAGCTCCTACGAGCAGTACTTC. Translating it yields CASSSAPSSYEQYF.

This clone was recorded only once. This sequence joins TRBV19 and TRBJ1-3, with D hard to call. Germline-derived CDR1 and CDR2 are LNHDA and SQIVND (reference sequence). The CDR3 is made up of 15 amino acids. The V and J ends lost 6 bases and 3 bases respectively, with 15 bases between them. The CDR3 sequence is CASRMRAVFGNTIYF. The CDR3 nucleotides read TGTGCCAGTAGGATGAGGGCTGTCTTTGGAAACACCATATATTTT.

J is TRBJ2-5 and V is TRBV7-2, with TRBD2 matching 8 bases. The germline V gene has CDR1 SGHTA and CDR2 FQGNSA. V dropped 7 bases and J dropped 5; count of bases not matched to a gene: 9. The CDR3 runs to 14 residues. CDR3 DNA sequence: TGTGCCAGCACTCTAGCGGGCCCGGGGGAGACCCAGTACTTC. As protein: CASTLAGPGETQYF.

This clone was counted once. This sequence joins TRBV7-2 and TRBJ2-5, with 8 bases lining up with TRBD2. The trim removed 5 bases at V and 9 bases at J, leaving 11 bases unmatched. Germline V lookup: CDR1 SGHTA, CDR2 FQGNSA. CDR3 length: 14 amino acids. CDR3 residues: CASSPGGGKVAQYF. CDR3 nucleotide sequence: TGTGCCAGCAGCCCCGGGGGGGGGAAGGTGGCCCAGTACTTC. The variable domain in full, with the rest retrieved from reference TRBV7-2 and TRBJ2-5, is GAGVSQSPSNKVTEKGKDVELRCDPISGHTALYWYRQSLGQGLEFLIYFQGNSAPDKSGLPSDRFSAERTGGSVSTLTIQRTQQEDSAVYLCASSPGGGKVAQYFGPGTRLLVL.

This chain joins TRBV7-9 and TRBJ1-2; the D is unclear. CDR3 size: 13 residues. Trimming stripped 2 bases from V and 5 bases from J, with 9 bases between. Germline CDR1 SEHNR, CDR2 FQNEAQ (reference sequence). The CDR3 loop reads CASSLLTEYGYTF. The CDR3 coding sequence is TGTGCCAGCAGCTTACTTACCGAGTATGGCTACACCTTC.

The CDR3 nucleotides are TGTGCCAGCAGCCACCGATTGGGGCCTCAGTACTTC. This gives the protein CASSHRLGPQYF. The V call is TRBV5-6, the J call TRBJ2-5; a possible D gene is TRBD1 (5 bases). V dropped 4 bases and J dropped 11 bases, with 15 bases sitting between them. Germline V CDR1 and CDR2: SGHDT, YYEEEE. The CDR3 has 12 residues.

This clone was observed a handful of times. The gene calls are TRBV28 and TRBJ2-2; possibly TRBD1 for D (5 bases). Germline CDR1 and CDR2: MDHEN and SYDVKM. The V end lost 3 bases, the J end lost 7 bases, and 9 bases lay between the germline ends. The CDR3 sequence is 13 residues long. The CDR3 DNA is TGTGCCAGCAGTTTTATGGGGCTCGGGGAGCTGTTTTTT. This gives the protein CASSFMGLGELFF.

The J gene is TRBJ2-7, the V gene TRBV5-1; maybe TRBD2 (6 bases). This CDR3 contains 16 residues. Trimming cost V 4 bases and J 2 bases, with 19 bases left between them. Looked up from germline, CDR1 is SGHRS and CDR2 is YFSETQ. This CDR3 reads CASSRGSGDEAYEQYF. The CDR3 nucleotides are TGCGCCAGCAGCCGCGGGTCGGGGGACGAGGCCTACGAGCAGTACTTC.

This clone was recorded once. The rearrangement uses TRBV5-5 and TRBJ1-1, with TRBD1 matching 7 bases. J was trimmed by 5 bases and V by 2 bases; bases with no gene match: 6. This CDR3 is 14 amino acids long. Germline lookup yields CDR1 SGHKS and CDR2 YYEKEE (reference sequence). CDR3 region: CASSFRDSVTEAFF. CDR3 DNA sequence: TGTGCCAGCAGCTTCCGGGACAGCGTAACTGAAGCTTTCTTT.

This clone was picked up one time. The J gene is TRBJ1-3, the V gene TRBV4-2, with 8 positions matching TRBD1. The germline V gene has CDR1 LGHNA and CDR2 YNFKEQ. V dropped 0 bases and J dropped 0; count of bases not matched to a gene: 16. This CDR3 has 21 residues. The CDR3 here is CASSQDARAAGGSSSGNTIYF. The CDR3 bases are TGTGCCAGCAGCCAAGACGCCCGAGCTGCAGGGGGCTCAAGCTCTGGAAACACCATATATTTT.

CDR3 bases: TGTGCCAGCAGCCCCATCCCTAGCCTAACCCTCACAGATACGCAGTATTTT. Translation: CASSPIPSLTLTDTQYF. This chain links TRBV9 with TRBJ2-3, with D tentatively TRBD2 (5 bases). The CDR3 spans 17 residues. CDR1 is SGDLS and CDR2 is YYNGEE in the germline V gene. V shed 4 bases and J shed 2 bases, with 20 bases lying between them. Variable domain in full (rest from reference TRBV9 and TRBJ2-3): DSGVTQTPKHLITATGQRVTLRCSPRSGDLSVYWYQQSLDQGLQFLIQYYNGEERAKGNILERFSAQQFPDLHSELNLSSLELGDSALYFCASSPIPSLTLTDTQYFGPGTRLTVL.

The J gene is TRBJ2-5, the V gene TRBV5-1, with a tentative D call TRBD1 (7 bases). The CDR3 runs to 15 residues. Germline V gives CDR1 SGHRS, CDR2 YFSETQ. V lost 4 bases and J lost 3, with 16 bases in between. The CDR3 nucleotides are TGCGCCAGCAGCCCCACCCAGGGGGGAGAAGAGACCCAGTACTTC. Translation: CASSPTQGGEETQYF.

This clone appeared a single time. The chain joins TRBV7-3 to TRBJ2-2; TRBD2 is a possible D gene (6 bases). Trimming took off 1 base at V and 2 bases at J, with 8 bases between the two ends. Germline CDR1 and CDR2: SGHTA and FQGTGA. This CDR3 is 15 amino acids long. The CDR3 sequence: CASSLRRGNTGELFF. Written as DNA, the CDR3 is TGTGCCAGCAGCTTAAGGCGGGGCAACACCGGGGAGCTGTTTTTT.

This chain connects TRBV19 to TRBJ1-6; 7 positions match TRBD1. V dropped 4 bases and J dropped 10; count of bases not matched to a gene: 10. This CDR3 contains 15 residues. CDR1 and CDR2 from the germline V gene are LNHDA and SQIVND (reference sequence). CDR3 protein: CASSTQTGENSPLHF. DNA of the CDR3: TGTGCCAGTAGTACTCAAACAGGGGAGAACTCACCCCTCCACTTT.

V gene TRBV11-2 combines with J gene TRBJ2-5; D is unresolved. Germline CDR1 SGHAT, CDR2 FQNNGV. The germline V and J ends were trimmed by 0 bases and 4 bases, with 12 bases remaining between them. The CDR3 length is 15 residues. Here the CDR3 DNA reads TGTGCCAGCAGCTTAGATCTCTCGCGCGTAGAGACCCAGTACTTC. Translated: CASSLDLSRVETQYF. The full variable domain, with the rest looked up from reference TRBV11-2 and TRBJ2-5, is EAGVAQSPRYKIIEKRQSVAFWCNPISGHATLYWYQQILGQGPKLLIQFQNNGVVDDSQLPKDRFSAERLKGVDSTLKIQPAKLEDSAVYLCASSLDLSRVETQYFGPGTRLLVL.

This clone showed up just once. The chain recombines TRBV5-1 with TRBJ1-2, with 7 bases identical to TRBD1. Unmatched junction bases numbered 8, after V lost 4 bases and J lost 8 bases. Germline-derived CDR1 and CDR2 are SGHRS and YFSETQ. The CDR3 totals 13 residues. For the CDR3, the DNA is TGCGCCAGCAGCCCCGGACAGGACGGAGGCTACACCTTC. The encoded protein is CASSPGQDGGYTF.

V gene TRBV11-1 combines with J gene TRBJ2-7, with 8 bases aligning to TRBD1. After removal of 5 bases from V and 3 bases from J, the junction contained 9 bases not matched to a gene. CDR1 and CDR2 from the germline V gene are SGHAT and FQDESV (reference sequence). The CDR3 runs 15 residues. The CDR3: CASSTRTGNLYEQYF. The DNA of the CDR3 is TGTGCCAGCAGCACTCGGACAGGGAACCTCTACGAGCAGTACTTC.

The gene calls are TRBV5-6 and TRBJ2-2; D perhaps matches TRBD1 (6 bases). The germline V gene encodes CDR1 SGHDT and CDR2 YYEEEE. With 4 bases removed from V and 0 bases from J, the gap between germline ends came to 13 bases. The CDR3 runs 16 residues. CDR3 nucleotide sequence: TGTGCCAGCAGCCTCGAGCAGGGGCCGAACACCGGGGAGCTGTTTTTT. As protein: CASSLEQGPNTGELFF.

J is TRBJ2-3 and V is TRBV7-9; no clear D. Trimming took 2 bases from V and 9 from J, leaving 9 bases between them. Per the germline V gene, CDR1 is SEHNR and CDR2 is FQNEAQ (reference sequence). The CDR3 totals 12 residues. CDR3 nucleotide sequence: TGTGCCAGCAGCTTATCCAATCCAACGCAGTATTTT. It is translated as CASSLSNPTQYF.

The V call is TRBV27, the J call TRBJ1-2; TRBD1 matches 7 bases. The V gene's germline CDR1 is MNHEY and CDR2 SMNVEV (reference sequence). V lost 6 bases and J lost 1; bases outside the gene matches: 8. CDR3 size: 15 residues. This CDR3 reads CASSLTGANNYGYTF. CDR3 DNA sequence: TGTGCCAGCAGCCTCACAGGGGCGAATAACTATGGCTACACCTTC.